The 21 T cell receptor beta chains listed next were all sequenced from one sample in a study of CD8+CD57+ T cells in acquired aplastic anemia. Both TCR beta VDJ combination and CDR3 sequence profiling were carried out. Genomic DNA was the template for this profiling. MiXCR, run by TCRdb on the reads, gives a single entry per CDR3 protein. Of some 180,000 distinct CDR3 sequences detected, around 45% appear once; the ten largest clones hold approximately 2.9%. The sequenced sample consisted of sorted CD4+, CD8+, or CD8+CD57+ T cells (not recorded which) from PBMCs. All receptors derive from a human donor in good health.

Comment on this clonotype: Just one base apart from a much larger clone, this may be a read error. V and J are TRBV11-1 and TRBJ2-4; 8 bases align to TRBD2. This CDR3 contains 15 residues. Germline CDR1 SGHAT, CDR2 FQDESV (reference sequence). The CDR3: CASSLWTSSKSIQYF. The CDR3 DNA reads as TGTGCCAGCAGCTTATGGACTAGCTCCAAAAGCATTCAGTACTTC.

This chain links TRBV14 with TRBJ2-1; TRBD1 aligns across 8 bases. The CDR3 totals 15 residues. Germline trimming cut 4 bases from V and 9 bases from J; bases unmatched to any gene: 11. Per the germline V gene, CDR1 is SGHDN and CDR2 is FVKESK. CDR3 nucleotides: TGTGCCAGCAGCCCCCCCGGGACAGGTCGCGGTGAGCAGTTCTTC. Protein product: CASSPPGTGRGEQFF.

Only a few counts were recorded for this clonotype. The rearrangement uses TRBV7-9 and TRBJ2-7; 7 bases align to TRBD1. J gave up 4 bases and V 6 bases, and 9 bases lay outside the gene matches. CDR3 size: 14 residues. The germline V gene encodes CDR1 SEHNR and CDR2 FQNEAQ (reference sequence). CDR3: CASRQDRNSYEQYF. DNA for the CDR3: TGTGCCAGCAGGCAGGACAGGAACTCGTACGAGCAGTACTTC.

The rearrangement links TRBV15 to TRBJ2-5; no firm D call. The CDR3 consists of 15 residues. Trimming left V 5 bases short and J 7 bases short, with 20 bases between. Germline V lookup: CDR1 LNHNV, CDR2 YYDKDF (reference sequence). The CDR3 DNA reads TGTGCCACCAGCGTCTCCGGGCCCCGTAGAGGGACCCAGTACTTC. Protein: CATSVSGPRRGTQYF.

This clonotype was detected many times. This chain joins TRBV20-1 and TRBJ2-1, with 10 nucleotides matching TRBD2. The CDR3 is 18 amino acids. Trimming at V came to 0 bases and at J to 4 bases, leaving 12 bases not matched to a gene. Germline V gene sequence: CDR1 DFQATT, CDR2 SNEGSKA (reference sequence). The CDR3 DNA reads TGCAGTGCTAGAGATTACGCTAGCGGGAGCGCGTTGTACAATGAGCAGTTCTTC. It translates to CSARDYASGSALYNEQFF.

Only one count was recorded for this clonotype. The chain links TRBV20-1 to TRBJ2-7, with D perhaps assigned TRBD1 or TRBD2 (6 bases each). CDR3 length: 16 amino acids. The ends were cut back, 3 bases at V and 2 bases at J, with 20 bases in the middle. Germline CDR1 DFQATT, CDR2 SNEGSKA (reference sequence). The CDR3: CSARVEGGDIPYEQYF. The CDR3 DNA is TGCAGTGCTAGGGTGGAGGGGGGAGATATCCCCTACGAGCAGTACTTC.

The rearrangement joins TRBV10-3 to TRBJ1-1; 11 bases line up with TRBD1. The CDR3 loop spans 15 amino acids. CDR1 and CDR2 (germline): ENHRY, SYGVKD. Losses at the gene ends were 6 bases for V and 1 base for J; bases not matched to a gene: 4. CDR3 in DNA: TGTGCCATCAGGGGACAGGGGGACGGGAACACTGAAGCTTTCTTT. Protein sequence: CAIRGQGDGNTEAFF.

A note on this clonotype: A much larger clone lies one base from this, so it may be a read error. The V call is TRBV5-1, the J call TRBJ2-1; no definite D call. CDR1 is SGHRS and CDR2 is YFSETQ in the germline V gene. This CDR3 contains 16 residues. DNA of the CDR3: TGCGCCAACAGCTTGGAGTCCGTTACCTTCTACAATGAGCAGTTCTTC. Its translation is CANSLESVTFYNEQFF.

The rearrangement joins TRBV2 to TRBJ1-5, with D unclear. V lost 5 bases to trimming and J lost 6 bases, with 14 bases between them. The CDR3 has 14 residues. Germline V gene lookup returns CDR1 SNHLY and CDR2 FYNNEI. CDR3 loop: CASSSEGKGQPQHF. CDR3 sequence (DNA): TGTGCCAGCAGTTCGGAGGGAAAGGGTCAGCCCCAGCATTTT.

The table lists this clonotype with many counts. J is TRBJ1-2 and V is TRBV7-8; D gene unclear. With 3 bases removed from V and 1 base from J, the gap between germline ends came to 15 bases. This CDR3 contains 16 residues. From germline, CDR1 is SGHVS and CDR2 FQNEAQ. The CDR3 nucleotides are TGTGCCAGCAGCTTTTCGCGGGTACAGCTTAACTATGGCTACACCTTC. Protein product: CASSFSRVQLNYGYTF.

Concerning this clonotype: Compared with germline, one end of the junction differs, possibly owing to a read error. The V call is TRBV10-1, the J call TRBJ2-1; 13 bases align to TRBD2. The length of the CDR3 is 16 residues. Germline assignment: CDR1 WNHNN and CDR2 SYGVQD (reference sequence). This chain's CDR3 is CASSPIGLAGVNEQFF. The CDR3 DNA is TGTGCCAGCTCACCAATCGGACTAGCGGGAGTGAATGAGCAGTTCTTC.

This clonotype was picked up one time. The genes are TRBV20-1 and TRBJ1-5, with 9 bases identical to TRBD1. V shed 2 bases and J 3 bases; nucleotides not matched to a gene: 5. The CDR3 runs to 15 residues. The germline V gene encodes CDR1 DFQATT and CDR2 SNEGSKA (reference sequence). The CDR3 spells CSARTGQGFNQPQHF. The DNA of the CDR3 is TGCAGTGCTAGAACGGGACAGGGTTTCAATCAGCCCCAGCATTTT.

The J gene is TRBJ2-7, the V gene TRBV2, with 11 bases aligning to TRBD1. CDR3 length: 15 amino acids. With V trimmed by 8 bases and J by 2 bases, 8 bases remained unmatched. Looked up from germline, CDR1 is SNHLY and CDR2 is FYNNEI. The CDR3 sequence: CASSEGDRGAYEQYF. The CDR3 DNA is TGTGCCAGCTCCGAAGGGGACAGGGGGGCCTACGAGCAGTACTTC.

CDR3 bases: TGTGCCAGCAGCCCCCGGACAGGGGCCTCCTACGAGCAGTACTTC. As protein: CASSPRTGASYEQYF. J is TRBJ2-7 and V is TRBV3-1, with 9 bases identical to TRBD1. This CDR3 spans 15 amino acids. V was pared by 4 bases and J by 0 bases, with 4 bases of the junction left unmatched. Germline CDR1 and CDR2: LGHDT and YNNKEL (reference sequence).

The table lists this clonotype with many counts. This chain joins TRBV20-1 and TRBJ2-7, with 7 bases aligning to TRBD2. Germline V lookup: CDR1 DFQATT, CDR2 SNEGSKA (reference sequence). Trimming cost V 4 bases and J 4 bases; bases outside gene matches: 10. This CDR3 contains 14 residues. Here the CDR3 DNA reads TGCAGTGCTAATACCGGGACTAAAACATACGAGCAGTACTTC. Translation gives CSANTGTKTYEQYF.

CDR3 region: CSAIQGILSYEQYF. In DNA form, the CDR3 reads TGCAGCGCAATACAGGGTATCCTCTCCTACGAGCAGTACTTC. This rearrangement joins TRBV29-1 to TRBJ2-7, with TRBD1 as a possible D gene (6 bases). The germline gives CDR1 SQVTM, CDR2 ANQGSEA. Trimming took 7 bases from V and 0 from J, leaving 16 bases between them. CDR3 length: 14 amino acids.

In this sample, this clonotype turned up a few times. The rearrangement uses TRBV28 and TRBJ1-4; D may be TRBD1 (5 bases). Germline CDR1 and CDR2: MDHEN and SYDVKM. V was cut by 5 bases and J by 8 bases, with 15 bases left in between. The CDR3 runs to 14 residues. The DNA for the CDR3 is TGTGCCAGCAGTCCCGTTCAGGGCTGGGAAAAACTGTTTTTT. This sequence encodes CASSPVQGWEKLFF. Variable domain in full (rest from reference TRBV28 and TRBJ1-4): DVKVTQSSRYLVKRTGEKVFLECVQDMDHENMFWYRQDPGLGLRLIYFSYDVKMKEKGDIPEGYSVSREKKERFSLILESASTNQTSMYLCASSPVQGWEKLFFGSGTQLSVL.

V is TRBV20-1 and J is TRBJ2-7; D unclear. Germline lookup yields CDR1 DFQATT and CDR2 SNEGSKA (reference sequence). CDR3 size: 13 residues. Deletions cut 6 bases from V and 2 bases from J, with 14 bases between. The CDR3, as DNA: TGCAGTGCCAGCAGCCACGTACCCTACGAGCAGTACTTC. Residues: CSASSHVPYEQYF.

The chain has TRBV19 and TRBJ2-3, with a weak D call TRBD1 (6 bases). The germline gives CDR1 LNHDA, CDR2 SQIVND (reference sequence). The CDR3 has 15 residues. The V gene lost 5 bases and the J gene lost 2 bases, with 14 bases spanning the gap. CDR3 residues: CASSDRGQSTDTQYF. In DNA form, the CDR3 reads TGTGCCAGTAGTGATCGAGGACAGTCCACAGATACGCAGTATTTT.

The chain links TRBV7-9 to TRBJ1-2; no clear D gene. CDR3 length equals 15 residues. Trimming took 1 base from V and 8 from J, leaving 17 bases between them. Germline V gene lookup returns CDR1 SEHNR and CDR2 FQNEAQ (reference sequence). The DNA of the CDR3 is TGTGCCAGCAGCTTAGAGTCCTCCTACCGAACCGGCTACACCTTC. This gives the protein CASSLESSYRTGYTF.

This clonotype was counted at least ten times. The chain has TRBV6-1 and TRBJ1-1; no firm D call. V lost 7 bases and J 1 base, leaving 16 bases between the germline ends. The germline V gene encodes CDR1 MNHNS and CDR2 SASEGT. The CDR3 is made up of 15 amino acids. The CDR3 nucleotides read TGTGCCAGCACGGTCTTTTCAGCGCAGAACACTGAAGCTTTCTTT. This sequence encodes CASTVFSAQNTEAFF.